The sequence of this T cell receptor beta chain was determined in a study of blood T cell repertoires in COVID-19. Across the study: Italy, Spain and the United States were the sources of the convalescent and acute COVID-19 samples. Sample material is recorded as cDNA or gDNA derived from T cells, B-cell-depleted T cells, or PBMCs.

In the authors' methods: Amplification of reference gene primers provided the estimated nucleated cell counts. Libraries were prepared by immunoSEQ multiplex PCR; TCRdb keeps only in-frame clonotypes and omits some of them. D and trimming come from the DNA, and the V and J calls and clone size come from that table. The sample carries 50,000 to 70,000 clones, about three quarters recorded once. Turning to this clone: One base away lies a much larger clone, so this may be a sequencing read error. The same CDR3 arises from other DNA sequences in this sample as well.

The V gene's germline CDR1 is LNHDA and CDR2 SQIVND (reference sequence). With 9 bases removed from V and 10 bases from J, the gap between germline ends came to 21 bases. This CDR3 comprises 13 residues. V usage is TRBV19 and J usage is TRBJ1-1, with a possible D match to TRBD1 (6 bases). Input material: peripheral blood. The TCR was taken from a man in his fifties with active or convalescent COVID-19. CDR3 in amino acids: CASHVGAGGAAFF. DNA for the CDR3: TGTGCCAGCCACGTGGGGGCGGGGGGGGCAGCTTTCTTT.